This T cell receptor (beta chain) was profiled in a study of cytomegalovirus exposure and HLA in healthy donors (dated by TCRdb to between 2016 and 2019). Some background on the complete study: In an earlier analysis of fewer than 750 of the donors, approximately 300 Gb of sequence data and 95 million to 130 million unique TCR beta sequences from about 190 million T cells were reported. An early release that covered several hundred HLA-typed donors contained around 330 gigabases of sequencing data and about 84 million unique TCR sequences. Of the roughly 410 genotyped donors, less than 90% were placed in the genetic ancestry cluster associated with self-reported Caucasian donors. The study aimed to test whether signatures of past pathogen exposure could be identified by cataloging public T cell receptors. The study used immunosequencing to profile the T cell repertoires of approximately 640 subjects and linked those repertoires to cytomegalovirus serostatus. In addition to the first cohort of 666 subjects, a separate validation cohort of about 120 different subjects was used. To predict cytomegalovirus infection status, the study combined high-throughput TCR immunosequencing, statistical association of individual TCRs with disease status, and machine learning. A later analysis re-analyzed previously published TCR beta repertoires from 550 to 700 donors and added high-resolution HLA genotyping to study TCR occurrence patterns. Rather than using new phenotypic data, the later analysis identified candidate immune exposures from TCR beta sequences and from how often those sequences occurred across donors. An earlier analysis of 587 of the donors used high-throughput TCR beta sequencing to judge whether each TCR beta V gene segment behaved as functional or pseudogenic. Donor age, sex, ethnicity and CMV serostatus were compiled alongside the repertoire data. In a later genetic analysis, genome-wide SNP genotypes for 398 of the 666 donors were used, and that subset was treated as a discovery cohort. Every discovery cohort repertoire had been produced on one sequencing platform. Both class I and class II loci were covered by HLA typing, at four-digit resolution. The number of donors typed differed by locus, with roughly 629-640 for A, B, C, DRB1 and DQB1, around 500 for DQA1, some 570 for DPA1, and 472 for DPB1. Roughly five DR-DQ haplotypes were treated as single units for association and clustering because of strong linkage in the cohort. Among over 350 genotyped donors of the cohort, an average of approximately 230,000 unique TCR beta nucleotide sequences were sequenced per donor, around 18% of them non-productive.

General findings and caveats noted by the study authors: According to a later analysis, TCR association rates differed among HLA loci, with DRB1 alleles showing the most associated TCRs and HLA-C alleles showing the fewest. In a later analysis, most CMV-associated TCR beta chains were found to appear HLA-restricted, with HLA associations seemingly driven largely by CMV exposure. Sequencing depth was assumed to be roughly uniform across donors in the presence/absence analyses, though that assumption may not hold. In a later analysis, around 17,000 TCR beta sequences were associated with specific HLA alleles at a false discovery rate of 0.05. HLA typing was unavailable for some donors at each locus, so association tests used only the typed subset. Only TCR beta chains were sequenced in this cohort, and the absence of alpha or paired-chain data limited detectable features. When HLA alleles, especially DR and DQ, strongly co-occurred, attributing TCR associations to individual alleles was difficult. In a later genetic analysis, fewer N-insertions in productive TCRs were reported among donors in an Asian-associated ancestry cluster than the roughly 710-donor mean. In both the original and validation cohorts, the classifier was reported to diagnose cytomegalovirus status with high specificity and sensitivity. A cluster of highly shared sequence variants was judged likely to represent a technical artifact of the sequencing pipeline. Because counts were too low, 15 to 20 rarely observed V segments, including chromosome 9 orphons, were excluded from the earlier analysis of about 500 of the donors. Across donors, most TCR sequences were observed very rarely, whereas some public TCRs were present in many individuals. An earlier analysis of 450 to 750 of the donors showed that most TCR beta V segments appeared in productive rearrangements either about 87% or about 30% of the time, which broadly matched IMGT annotations. In vitro tests confirmed that a few of the cytomegalovirus-associated TCR beta chains recognize cytomegalovirus antigens. The authors suggested that the approach could potentially be generalized to other disease states and immunological phenotypes. Linkage disequilibrium might explain the correlated functional status among segregating V segments, but an unknown experimental factor could not be ruled out. An association between a missense DCLRE1C variant and V-gene and J-gene trimming of TCR beta chains was found in a later genetic analysis and replicated in an independent cohort. A further reported finding was that TCR beta sequences accurately predicted the HLA-A and HLA-B alleles for most subjects in the first cohort. CMV serostatus was the only immune exposure information available for the cohort. Some IMGT-functional V segments, including TRBV6-2 and TRBV6-3, could not be told apart with the 87-base-pair reads, so those segments were excluded. The study listed 150 to 200 TCR beta chains as associated with cytomegalovirus. According to a later analysis, parvovirus B19, influenza, CMV and Epstein-Barr virus appeared linked to several top co-occurrence clusters. A later analysis found that HLA-associated TCR beta chains were more clonally expanded and had lower generation probabilities than equally common non-associated chains.

The library was made by the immunoSEQ multiplex PCR assay. A mixture of 60 forward primers for TCR Vbeta segments and 13 reverse primers for TCR Jbeta segments was used in the multiplex PCR. The CDR3 region of rearranged TCR beta genes was amplified from genomic DNA with a multiplex PCR assay. Amplified TCR beta libraries were sequenced as 87-base-pair reads on the Illumina HiSeq System. On the authors' methods: A later analysis counted tens of millions of unique TCR beta chains across the approximately 700 repertoires, and approximately 11 million of these chains were shared by at least two donors. Raw reads were error-corrected and collapsed into unique sequences with a nearest-neighbor algorithm that merged closely related sequences to remove PCR and sequencing errors. V, D and J gene segments were assigned by aligning CDR3 sequences to IMGT reference sequences. For a sequence to be retained, a match of at least six nucleotides to both a V gene segment and a J gene segment was required. A rearrangement was called productive if the CDR3 had no stop codons and remained in frame with V and J, and every other rearrangement was called non-productive. Following IMGT convention, CDR3 was defined as the stretch from the second conserved V-encoded cysteine to the conserved J-encoded phenylalanine. The earlier analysis of about 610 of the donors excluded any sequence lacking an unambiguous match to a single V gene segment. In an earlier analysis of approximately 560 of the donors, a V segment was called functional when productive rearrangements were above 56.7%, and segregating when the standard deviation between donors exceeded 5%. To diagnose cytomegalovirus status from the catalog of TCR beta chain sequences, a statistical classification framework was built. In a later analysis, V and J genes were assigned by comparing TCR nucleotide sequences against IMGT/GENE-DB human TR gene sequences. Using the TCRdist pipeline, a later analysis assigned CDR3 sequences along with most-parsimonious VDJ recombination scenarios. In a later analysis, each TCR beta chain was defined by its CDR3 amino acid sequence together with its V-gene family, and reads without a unique V-gene family were excluded. A later analysis removed 450 to 600 highly shared, low-generation-probability nucleotide sequences to deal with suspected cross-contamination and a sequencing artifact. A later analysis calculated a clonal expansion index for each public chain from normalized within-repertoire ranks of inferred template counts. In a later analysis, generation probabilities were computed using a VDJ recombination model fitted to out-of-frame rearrangements, and the results were checked against IGoR. A later analysis scored TCR-TCR, TCR-HLA and TCR-CMV co-occurrence with hypergeometric tests, applying a repertoire-size bias correction to TCR pairs. A later analysis estimated false discovery rates by permuting HLA or CMV assignments 20 times. A later analysis grouped co-occurring TCRs with DBSCAN, adding TCRdist sequence similarity when clustering within HLA-allele-positive subsets. Repertoires with fewer than 30,000 or more than 120,000 public chains, plus five repertoires with anomalous nucleotide sharing, were excluded from co-occurrence clustering. In its TCRdb copy, this immuneACCESS table keeps in-frame sequences only and misses some clones. Where compared with another copy, unresolved V genes explain less than half of these, and the others have no known cause. Clone size and the V and J calls come from that table; the DNA yielded D and trimming. Across this sample there are some 98,000 clones, with 81% seen only once. The ten largest clones capture around 1.5% of the sample.

The cohort comprised hundreds of healthy bone marrow donors. At the time of sampling, every cohort member was nominally healthy, though immune exposures that went unrecorded were likely present. The donor tested CMV seronegative and was one of the 352 seronegative cohort members. A peripheral blood sample was collected from each donor, and TCR beta sequencing was performed on peripheral blood mononuclear cells. The Qiagen DNeasy Blood Extraction Kit was used to extract genomic DNA from the blood cell samples. Taking its sample share into account, this clone is medium-sized (0.01 to 0.1%). The antigen this receptor binds is unknown. Qualities for individual bases were not recorded, and no much larger clone is one base off. The CDR3, from cysteine to phenylalanine, totals 16 residues. Just the 48-base CDR3 DNA is kept, in frame starting at base 1.

Material for sequencing was PBMCs. This receptor chain uses TRBV21-1 and TRBJ2-7; the DNA was not compared with TRBD2, the D call given in the table. TRBV21-1 counts as a pseudogene. The TCR sequence derives from a man aged 40-55 years in good health and CMV-seronegative. This receptor carries the CDR3 CASSLPSWVGDYEQYF. The sequence in DNA is TGTGCCAGCAGCCTTCCTAGCTGGGTCGGGGACTACGAGCAGTACTTC.